The next 8 T cell receptor beta chains were all read from a single sample in a study of blood T cell repertoires in COVID-19. Repertoires were generated with immunoSEQ multiplex PCR, while TCRdb's copy carries only in-frame clones and drops some. The repertoire consists of approximately 40,000 clones, with around nine tenths occurring once and the leading ten covering around 2%. Sequences were obtained from peripheral blood. The receptors here all came from a human donor in a cohort sampled during active COVID-19.

Relative to its sample, this clone is large. The chain is built from TRBV5-5 and TRBJ1-1, with D tentatively TRBD1 (6 bases). From germline, CDR1 is SGHKS and CDR2 YYEKEE (reference sequence). V shed 0 bases and J shed 8 bases, with 11 bases lying between them. CDR3 length: 13 amino acids. CDR3 coding DNA: TGTGCCAGCAGCTTGGCCTGGCAGGGGGAAGCTTTCTTT. This encodes CASSLAWQGEAFF. The variable domain in full, with the rest retrieved from reference TRBV5-5 and TRBJ1-1, is DAGVTQSPTHLIKTRGQQVTLRCSPISGHKSVSWYQQVLGQGPQFIFQYYEKEERGRGNFPDRFSARQFPNYSSELNVNALLLGDSALYLCASSLAWQGEAFFGQGTRLTVV.

This clone appeared a few times. V and J are TRBV19 and TRBJ2-7, with 8 bases lining up with TRBD1. Germline V gene data show CDR1 as LNHDA and CDR2 as SQIVND (reference sequence). The CDR3 loop spans 15 amino acids. V lost 4 bases to trimming and J lost 0 bases; unmatched junction nucleotides: 5. The CDR3 loop reads CASSTEGTGSYEQYF. The CDR3 DNA reads as TGTGCCAGTAGTACTGAGGGGACAGGCTCCTACGAGCAGTACTTC.

This clone was detected once. The V and J genes are TRBV6-5 and TRBJ1-5; D is undetermined. This CDR3 is built from 14 residues. Germline values: CDR1 MNHEY, CDR2 SVGAGI. The ends were cut back, 5 bases at V and 6 bases at J, with 14 bases in the middle. CDR3 residues: CASSPGQFRQPQHF. As DNA, the CDR3 is TGTGCCAGCAGTCCTGGGCAGTTCCGTCAGCCCCAGCATTTT.

The rearrangement links TRBV5-1 to TRBJ2-7; 9 bases are a match to TRBD1. The CDR3 consists of 15 residues. CDR1 SGHRS and CDR2 YFSETQ come from the germline V gene. Germline trimming cut 3 bases from V and 5 bases from J; bases unmatched to any gene: 9. The CDR3 sequence: CASSSGTGTGDEQYF. The CDR3 DNA follows: TGCGCCAGCAGCTCGGGGACAGGGACCGGGGACGAGCAGTACTTC.

The chain employs TRBV11-2 and TRBJ1-4; D perhaps matches TRBD1 (6 bases). Trimming cost V 1 base and J 5 bases, with 11 bases left between them. The CDR3 totals 15 residues. CDR1 and CDR2 from the germline V gene are SGHAT and FQNNGV. CDR3: CASSLGQGLNEKLFF. The CDR3 bases are TGTGCCAGCAGCTTAGGCCAGGGGTTAAATGAAAAACTGTTTTTT.

This clone was found a few times. The rearrangement links TRBV2 to TRBJ1-6; 10 bases agree with TRBD1. This CDR3 has 15 amino acids. V trimming: 6 bases; J trimming: 9 bases; junction bases outside the gene matches: 8. Germline CDR1 and CDR2: SNHLY and FYNNEI. CDR3 loop: CASRDFRDRGSPLHF. The CDR3, as DNA: TGTGCCAGCAGGGACTTCCGGGACAGGGGTTCACCCCTCCACTTT.

Concerning this clone itself: This CDR3 is also generated by other DNA sequences in the sample. J is TRBJ1-1 and V is TRBV5-4; D is perhaps TRBD1 (5 bases). This CDR3 comprises 15 residues. V was shortened by 0 bases and J by 0 bases, with 9 bases between the two germline ends. Germline V lookup: CDR1 SGHNT, CDR2 YYREEE (reference sequence). Written as DNA, the CDR3 is TGTGCCAGCAGCTTGGGCGGGACTATGAACACTGAAGCTTTCTTT. This codes for CASSLGGTMNTEAFF. The full variable domain, with the rest looked up from reference TRBV5-4 and TRBJ1-1, is ETGVTQSPTHLIKTRGQQVTLRCSSQSGHNTVSWYQQALGQGPQFIFQYYREEENGRGNFPPRFSGLQFPNYSSELNVNALELDDSALYLCASSLGGTMNTEAFFGQGTRLTVV.

This clone occurred once. The chain recombines TRBV19 with TRBJ1-1; 9 nucleotides match TRBD1. The junction had 3 bases not matched to a gene; V was cut back by 6 bases and J by 1 base. This CDR3 comprises 14 residues. Germline V CDR1 and CDR2: LNHDA, SQIVND (reference sequence). In DNA form, the CDR3 reads TGTGCCAGTAGCCCACAGGGGGCGAACACTGAAGCTTTCTTT. This translates into CASSPQGANTEAFF. Looking up the rest from reference TRBV19 and TRBJ1-1 gives the full variable domain: DGGITQSPKYLFRKEGQNVTLSCEQNLNHDAMYWYRQDPGQGLRLIYYSQIVNDFQKGDIAEGYSVSREKKESFPLTVTSAQKNPTAFYLCASSPQGANTEAFFGQGTRLTVV.